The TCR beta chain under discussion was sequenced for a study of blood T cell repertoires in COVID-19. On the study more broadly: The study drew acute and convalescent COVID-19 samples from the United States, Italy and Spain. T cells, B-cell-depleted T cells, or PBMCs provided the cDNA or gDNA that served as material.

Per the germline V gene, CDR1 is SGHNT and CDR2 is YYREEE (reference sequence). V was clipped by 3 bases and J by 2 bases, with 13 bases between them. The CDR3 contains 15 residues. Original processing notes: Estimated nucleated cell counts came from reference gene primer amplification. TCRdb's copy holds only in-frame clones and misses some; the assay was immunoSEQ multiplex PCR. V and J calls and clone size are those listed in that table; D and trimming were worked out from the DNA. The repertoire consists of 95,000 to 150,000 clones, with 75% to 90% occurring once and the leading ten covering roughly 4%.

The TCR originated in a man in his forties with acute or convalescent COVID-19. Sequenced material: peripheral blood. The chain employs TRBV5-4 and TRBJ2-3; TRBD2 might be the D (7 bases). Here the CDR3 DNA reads TGTGCCAGCAGCTGGCGGGGGCCCATCACAGATACGCAGTATTTT. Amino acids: CASSWRGPITDTQYF.